This passage covers 2 T cell receptor beta chains from one sample sequenced in a study of T cell responses to AZD1222 COVID-19 vaccine. The data were produced by immunoSEQ multiplex PCR, yet TCRdb's version contains in-frame clones alone and is incomplete. The profile shows some 71,000 clones, roughly 87% of them singletons. The material was peripheral blood, obtained 28 days after the second AZD1222 dose. These TCRs come from an adult who received the AZD1222 COVID-19 vaccine.

This sequence joins TRBV2 and TRBJ2-5; tentatively, D is TRBD2 (6 bases). This CDR3 spans 13 amino acids. Trimming took off 4 bases at V and 9 bases at J, with 15 bases between the two ends. CDR1 and CDR2 from the germline V gene are SNHLY and FYNNEI. CDR3 sequence reads: CASSVLPGRSQYF. Here the CDR3 DNA reads TGTGCCAGCAGTGTCCTACCAGGGAGGTCCCAGTACTTC.

This rearrangement joins TRBV27 to TRBJ2-7; the D call may be TRBD1 or TRBD2 (7 bases each). The CDR3 extends over 13 amino acids. The V gene lost 10 bases and the J gene lost 3 bases, with 16 bases spanning the gap. Germline V lookup: CDR1 MNHEY, CDR2 SMNVEV (reference sequence). The CDR3 coding sequence is TGTGCCACCAAGACAGGGAGGGGCTACGAGCAGTACTTC. Translation gives CATKTGRGYEQYF.